The sequence of this T cell receptor (beta chain) was determined in a study of post-analysis software for immune sequencing data. This clonotype turned up a few times. Its cognate antigen is unknown. cDNA libraries for TCR beta contained unique molecular identifiers. TCRdb used MiXCR to reprocess the PCR reads, holding one entry per CDR3 protein. Found here are hundreds of thousands of distinct CDR3 sequences, 40% to 55% of them singletons; the top ten hold 9% to 13%. This CDR3 has 18 residues. The J segment lost 4 bases and the V segment lost 3 bases, leaving 17 bases of the junction unmatched. The V gene's germline CDR1 is DFQATT and CDR2 SNEGSKA (reference sequence). Broader study findings: Five TRBV segments, including TRBV5-6, TRBV5-1 and TRBV20-1, were more frequent in patients than controls.

The sequenced material came from blood. V and J are TRBV20-1 and TRBJ2-7; TRBD2 matches at 11 bases. The sequence was obtained from a girl aged 10 to 17 with multiple sclerosis. CDR3 DNA sequence: TGCAGTGCTAGCTCTCTCGGGCTAGCGGGAGGTCTCCAATACGAGCAGTACTTC. It translates to CSASSLGLAGGLQYEQYF.